These T cell receptor beta chains were read from a single sample in a study of vaccination and CD4 T cells after COVID-19. TCRdb re-called the PCR reads through MiXCR, storing one row per CDR3 protein. This sample has some 8,200 distinct CDR3 sequences, with 50% to 65% found just once. These receptors are not linked to any known antigen. The sample comprised CD4+ T cells from blood, cultured in vitro. These receptors came from a human donor who had recovered from COVID-19. CDR3s include the opening cysteine and the closing phenylalanine or tryptophan. The order of the fields is CDR3 protein, CDR3 DNA, V gene, D gene, J gene, clone size. The D gene is left open where the match is weak. Size is omitted from some rows. Given values are once, few, many or a class for expanded clones.

CASSRWTGTGTEAFF | TGTGCCAGCAGCCGATGGACCGGGACTGGCACTGAAGCTTTCTTT | TRBV7-9 | . | TRBJ1-1 | .
CASSADRGRETQYF | TGTGCCAGTAGTGCAGACAGGGGGCGAGAGACCCAGTACTTC | TRBV19 | TRBD1 | TRBJ2-5 | .
CAISATGQGYGYTF | TGTGCCATCAGTGCAACGGGACAGGGCTATGGCTACACCTTC | TRBV10-3 | TRBD1 | TRBJ1-2 | .
CASSLRGVLETQYF | TGTGCCAGCAGCTTAAGGGGGGTTCTGGAGACCCAGTACTTC | TRBV7-2 | . | TRBJ2-5 | .
CSARDQSGSGANYGYTF | TGCAGTGCTAGAGATCAGTCAGGTTCAGGAGCTAACTATGGCTACACCTTC | TRBV20-1 | . | TRBJ1-2 | .
CSGRQGANEQYF | TGCAGTGGAAGGCAGGGGGCCAACGAGCAGTACTTC | TRBV20-1 | TRBD1 | TRBJ2-7 | .
CASSLAWSGNTIYF | TGTGCCAGCAGCTTAGCATGGTCTGGAAACACCATATATTTT | TRBV7-6 | . | TRBJ1-3 | .
CASSQQGGYTF | TGTGCCAGCAGTCAACAGGGTGGCTACACCTTC | TRBV28 | . | TRBJ1-2 | .
CASSKLSHLSPLHF | TGTGCCAGCAGCAAATTATCCCACCTATCACCCCTCCACTTT | TRBV21-1 | . | TRBJ1-6 | .
CASSPIPSGGEETQYF | TGTGCCAGCAGTCCGATCCCCAGCGGGGGGGAAGAGACCCAGTACTTC | TRBV6-2/TRBV6-3 | TRBD2 | TRBJ2-5 | .
CSAISQAGVGEQFF | TGCAGTGCTATTTCCCAGGCAGGCGTGGGCGAGCAGTTCTTC | TRBV20-1 | . | TRBJ2-1 | .
CASSSTSGRAGGGANVLTF | TGTGCCAGCAGCTCGACTAGCGGGAGGGCCGGTGGTGGGGCCAACGTCCTGACTTTC | TRBV7-9 | TRBD2 | TRBJ2-6 | .
CASSQGYGGGNNSPLHF | TGCGCCAGCAGCCAAGGTTACGGGGGTGGGAATAATTCACCCCTCCACTTT | TRBV4-1 | . | TRBJ1-6 | .
CASSDLQGGNNEQFF | TGCGCCAGCAGTGATCTCCAGGGGGGAAACAATGAGCAGTTCTTC | TRBV10-1 | . | TRBJ2-1 | .
CASSKSGLAGATDTQYF | TGTGCCAGTAGTAAATCGGGACTAGCGGGGGCCACAGATACGCAGTATTTT | TRBV19 | TRBD2 | TRBJ2-3 | .
CASSPGMNTEAFF | TGTGCCAGCAGCCCAGGGATGAACACTGAAGCTTTCTTT | TRBV12-3/TRBV12-4 | . | TRBJ1-1 | .
CASSEGQNYQPQHF | TGTGCCAGCAGTGAGGGACAGAATTATCAGCCCCAGCATTTT | TRBV2 | TRBD1 | TRBJ1-5 | few
CASSPLKTGGSYEQYF | TGTGCCAGCAGTCCCCTGAAGACAGGGGGCTCCTACGAGCAGTACTTC | TRBV2 | TRBD1 | TRBJ2-7 | .
CASSLVGAGYEQYF | TGTGCCAGCAGCTTAGTGGGGGCCGGCTACGAGCAGTACTTC | TRBV7-2 | . | TRBJ2-7 | .
CASSRTGTGSTEAFF | TGTGCCAGCAGTAGAACCGGGACAGGGAGCACTGAAGCTTTCTTT | TRBV6-1 | TRBD1 | TRBJ1-1 | .
CASSHQSTRSTGELFF | TGTGCCAGCAGCCATCAATCGACGAGATCCACCGGGGAGCTGTTTTTT | TRBV5-4 | . | TRBJ2-2 | .
CAISESMSRFDNQPQHF | TGTGCCATCAGTGAGTCGATGTCCAGGTTTGACAATCAGCCCCAGCATTTT | TRBV10-3 | . | TRBJ1-5 | few
CASSQLVSNQPQHF | TGTGCCAGTAGCCAGCTGGTTAGCAATCAGCCCCAGCATTTT | TRBV19 | . | TRBJ1-5 | .
CASSRGLSGYEQYF | TGTGCCAGCAGCCGAGGACTCTCGGGTTACGAGCAGTACTTC | TRBV14 | . | TRBJ2-7 | .
CASSPSVQETQYF | . | TRBV18 | . | TRBJ2-5 | .
CASSLGASGFYEQYF | TGTGCCAGCAGCCTAGGGGCTAGCGGGTTTTACGAGCAGTACTTC | TRBV7-2 | TRBD2 | TRBJ2-7 | .
CASNPGAETQYF | TGTGCCAGCAATCCGGGAGCGGAGACCCAGTACTTC | TRBV2 | . | TRBJ2-5 | few
CASRAGVGQPQHF | TGTGCCAGCAGGGCAGGGGTCGGGCAGCCCCAGCATTTT | TRBV7-6 | . | TRBJ1-5 | .
CASSLSTAGGHTGELFF | TGTGCCAGCAGCTTATCGACCGCAGGGGGCCACACCGGGGAGCTGTTTTTT | TRBV7-2 | TRBD1 | TRBJ2-2 | .
CATSGLTREALFF | TGTGCCACCAGCGGATTAACTAGGGAGGCACTGTTTTTT | TRBV15 | . | TRBJ1-4 | few
CASSFVRGIYGYTF | TGTGCCAGCAGTTTCGTCAGAGGGATCTATGGCTACACCTTC | TRBV6-5 | . | TRBJ1-2 | .
CASSRDLTDTQYF | TGTGCCAGCAGTAGAGACCTCACAGATACGCAGTATTTT | TRBV6-1 | . | TRBJ2-3 | once
CATSRFLGQLQPQHF | TGTGCCACCAGCAGATTTTTGGGACAGCTACAGCCCCAGCATTTT | TRBV15 | TRBD1 | TRBJ1-5 | few
CASSLGTGPYEQYF | TGTGCCAGCAGCTTAGGGACAGGGCCCTACGAGCAGTACTTC | TRBV7-2 | TRBD1 | TRBJ2-7 | .
CASSRGAGGEETQYF | TGCGCCAGCAGCCGGGGGGCAGGGGGCGAGGAGACCCAGTACTTC | TRBV5-1 | . | TRBJ2-5 | .
CASSPRQPPPMGYTF | TGTGCCAGCAGCCCAAGACAGCCGCCGCCTATGGGCTACACCTTC | TRBV7-2 | . | TRBJ1-2 | .
CASSPRRQGADTQYF | TGTGCCAGCAGCCCAAGGAGACAGGGGGCTGATACGCAGTATTTT | TRBV12-3/TRBV12-4 | TRBD1 | TRBJ2-3 | .
CASSLRLDTQYF | TGTGCCAGCAGCTTACGGCTGGATACGCAGTATTTT | TRBV7-2 | . | TRBJ2-3 | few
CASSPRGTQYF | TGTGCCAGCAGCCCACGGGGGACCCAGTACTTC | TRBV6-2/TRBV6-3 | . | TRBJ2-5 | .
CASSLRDRTYEQYF | TGTGCCAGCAGCTTAAGGGACAGAACCTACGAGCAGTACTTC | TRBV7-8 | TRBD1 | TRBJ2-7 | .
CASIPRAGASYGYTF | TGTGCCAGTATCCCCCGGGCAGGGGCCTCCTATGGCTACACCTTC | TRBV19 | . | TRBJ1-2 | .